The 20 T cell receptor beta chains reported below all come from one sample, sequenced in a study of T cell clones after liver transplantation. Clones were read by immunoSEQ multiplex PCR, and TCRdb kept only the in-frame ones, dropping some. This table holds about 99,000 clones, about 86% found once. Sequenced material: CD4+ T cells from blood, taken approximately 45 months after liver transplant. The receptor set was obtained from a human patient who received a liver transplant. Certain T cells may be donor cells from the graft.

This chain joins TRBV6-6 and TRBJ1-2, with D tentatively TRBD1 (5 bases). Germline values: CDR1 MNHNY, CDR2 SVGAGI (reference sequence). This CDR3 spans 14 amino acids. Between the trimmed V and J ends, which lost 6 bases and 8 bases, there was a span of 19 bases. The CDR3 is CASSLGGRVGGYTF. The CDR3 DNA reads TGTGCCAGCAGCCTCGGTGGCAGGGTAGGAGGCTACACCTTC.

The rearrangement links TRBV9 to TRBJ1-6; D is unresolved. CDR3 length: 13 residues. Germline CDR1 SGDLS, CDR2 YYNGEE. Trimming left V 8 bases short and J 5 bases short, with 11 bases between. CDR3 residues: CARTRGDNSPLHF. The DNA of the CDR3 is TGTGCCAGAACCCGGGGAGATAATTCACCCCTCCACTTT. The whole variable domain, remainder taken from reference TRBV9 and TRBJ1-6, is DSGVTQTPKHLITATGQRVTLRCSPRSGDLSVYWYQQSLDQGLQFLIQYYNGEERAKGNILERFSAQQFPDLHSELNLSSLELGDSALYFCARTRGDNSPLHFGNGTRLTVT.

The genes are TRBV10-3 and TRBJ1-1, with TRBD1 identical over 11 bases. V gave up 7 bases and J gave up 4 bases; unmatched junction bases: 5. The CDR3 spans 14 residues. Per the germline V gene, CDR1 is ENHRY and CDR2 is SYGVKD. The CDR3 nucleotides are TGTGCCATCACCAGGACAGGGGGCGGCACTGAAGCTTTCTTT. Amino acids: CAITRTGGGTEAFF.

In this sample, this clone turned up a few times. This rearrangement joins TRBV7-9 to TRBJ2-4; D may be TRBD2 (5 bases). The CDR3 has 16 residues. V was shortened by 3 bases and J by 1 base, with 13 bases between the two germline ends. Germline V gives CDR1 SEHNR, CDR2 FQNEAQ (reference sequence). CDR3 coding DNA: TGTGCCAGCAGCTTTGCGGGTGTAGTTGCCAAAAACATTCAGTACTTC. Translating it yields CASSFAGVVAKNIQYF.

The V gene is TRBV5-1, the J gene TRBJ2-2; weak D call: TRBD2 (6 bases). Trimming stripped 4 bases from V and 8 bases from J, with 15 bases between. The CDR3 totals 14 residues. CDR1 is SGHRS and CDR2 is YFSETQ in the germline V gene. The CDR3 is CASSTEGTLGELFF. The CDR3 DNA is TGCGCCAGCAGCACCGAGGGGACTTTGGGGGAGCTGTTTTTT.

The rearrangement links TRBV15 to TRBJ2-2; D is ambiguous. V was pared by 5 bases and J by 5 bases, with 3 bases between. Germline CDR1 reads LNHNV; CDR2 reads YYDKDF (reference sequence). The CDR3 covers 11 residues. As DNA, the CDR3 is TGTGCCACCAGCCGAACCGGGGAGCTGTTTTTT. The encoded protein is CATSRTGELFF.

This chain joins TRBV11-3 and TRBJ2-7, with TRBD2 matching over 9 bases. The trim removed 5 bases at V and 4 bases at J, leaving 6 bases unmatched. The CDR3 is made up of 14 amino acids. Germline CDR1 and CDR2: SGHNT and YENEEA. CDR3 loop: CASSRSGGRYEQYF. In DNA form, the CDR3 reads TGTGCCAGCAGCCGTAGCGGGGGTCGGTACGAGCAGTACTTC.

The chain has TRBV6-1 and TRBJ2-3; a possible D gene is TRBD2 (5 bases). Germline lookup yields CDR1 MNHNS and CDR2 SASEGT. Trimming stripped 2 bases from V and 0 bases from J, with 9 bases between. This CDR3 spans 15 amino acids. CDR3 residues: CASSESAVSTDTQYF. CDR3 DNA: TGTGCCAGCAGTGAATCAGCGGTTAGCACAGATACGCAGTATTTT.

This clone was recorded once. The V call is TRBV7-2, the J call TRBJ1-2; D call uncertain. Germline V lookup: CDR1 SGHTA, CDR2 FQGNSA. This CDR3 has 13 residues. With 5 bases removed from V and 2 bases from J, the gap between germline ends came to 9 bases. CDR3: CASSLPRNYGYTF. CDR3 nucleotide sequence: TGTGCCAGCAGCCTCCCCCGGAACTATGGCTACACCTTC.

The V gene is TRBV6-5, the J gene TRBJ1-1; 9 nucleotides match TRBD1. Losses at the gene ends were 7 bases for V and 5 bases for J; bases not matched to a gene: 8. The CDR3 has 14 residues. Germline CDR1 is MNHEY and CDR2 is SVGAGI. Here the CDR3 DNA reads TGTGCCAGCATTCAACGGGACAGGGTGACTGAAGCTTTCTTT. Protein sequence: CASIQRDRVTEAFF.

V gene TRBV5-4 combines with J gene TRBJ1-5, with D perhaps matching TRBD1 (5 bases). The CDR3 has 12 residues. Germline V lookup: CDR1 SGHNT, CDR2 YYREEE (reference sequence). The ends were cut back, 3 bases at V and 6 bases at J, with 7 bases in the middle. The CDR3 DNA is TGTGCCAGCAGCTCCCAGGGTCAGCCCCAGCATTTT. Translating gives CASSSQGQPQHF.

The chain carries TRBV7-6 and TRBJ2-2; 7 nucleotides line up with TRBD1. Germline CDR1 is SGHVS and CDR2 is FNYEAQ. The CDR3 runs to 16 residues. V was clipped by 5 bases and J by 6 bases; unmatched bases: 12. CDR3 region: CASSPGQASGAGELFF. The CDR3 region has the DNA TGTGCCAGCAGCCCAGGACAGGCGAGTGGCGCCGGGGAGCTGTTTTTT.

The rearrangement links TRBV19 to TRBJ1-1, with unresolved D. This CDR3 has 14 amino acids. CDR1 LNHDA and CDR2 SQIVND come from the germline V gene (reference sequence). V lost 1 base and J lost 1, with 7 bases in between. This CDR3 reads CASSIGGKNTEAFF. The DNA of the CDR3 is TGTGCCAGTAGTATAGGGGGAAAGAACACTGAAGCTTTCTTT. The full variable domain, completed using reference TRBV19 and TRBJ1-1, is DGGITQSPKYLFRKEGQNVTLSCEQNLNHDAMYWYRQDPGQGLRLIYYSQIVNDFQKGDIAEGYSVSREKKESFPLTVTSAQKNPTAFYLCASSIGGKNTEAFFGQGTRLTVV.

V and J are TRBV7-3 and TRBJ2-7, with D maybe TRBD2 (5 bases). The CDR3 spans 13 residues. Germline lookup yields CDR1 SGHTA and CDR2 FQGTGA. With 1 base removed from V and 7 bases from J, the gap between germline ends came to 11 bases. This CDR3 reads CASSLSLPGEQYF. DNA of the CDR3: TGTGCCAGCAGCTTAAGCTTGCCGGGGGAGCAGTACTTC.

The chain carries TRBV5-1 and TRBJ2-5; TRBD1 aligns across 7 bases. The CDR3 is 15 amino acids. Germline CDR1 SGHRS, CDR2 YFSETQ. With 4 bases clipped from V and 2 bases from J, the junction kept 8 bases outside the gene matches. The CDR3 region has the DNA TGCGCCAGCAGCCCTACAGGGGCCCTACAAGAGACCCAGTACTTC. It translates to CASSPTGALQETQYF.

The chain joins TRBV28 to TRBJ2-3; 7 bases agree with TRBD2. Germline assignment: CDR1 MDHEN and CDR2 SYDVKM. Trimming took 7 bases from V and 6 from J; bases not matched to a gene: 10. The CDR3 is made up of 14 amino acids. The CDR3 region is CASNSRGSGDTQYF. The CDR3 bases are TGTGCCAGCAATTCGCGGGGGAGCGGCGATACGCAGTATTTT.

The chain links TRBV4-1 to TRBJ1-1; D is perhaps TRBD1 (6 bases). V dropped 3 bases and J dropped 5 bases, with 16 bases sitting between them. This CDR3 has 15 amino acids. Germline V lookup: CDR1 MGHRA, CDR2 YSYEKL. Here the CDR3 DNA reads TGCGCCAGCAGCCATTACAGCTCGGGGGCAACTGAAGCTTTCTTT. Amino acids: CASSHYSSGATEAFF.

This sequence joins TRBV9 and TRBJ1-2; D is uncertain. CDR3 length: 14 amino acids. Germline assignment: CDR1 SGDLS and CDR2 YYNGEE. Trimming took off 7 bases at V and 7 bases at J, with 20 bases between the two ends. The CDR3 DNA is TGTGCCAGCTCACGTCCCGGGCTCGGTCGTGGCTACACCTTC. Translated: CASSRPGLGRGYTF.

V gene TRBV5-1 combines with J gene TRBJ2-7; a weak D match, TRBD1 (5 bases). Trimming took 2 bases from V and 1 from J, leaving 22 bases between them. Germline-derived CDR1 and CDR2 are SGHRS and YFSETQ. The CDR3 runs 18 residues. The CDR3 coding sequence is TGCGCCAGCAGCTTCGGGCAGGGTAGGTCTCAGCGTTCCTACGAGCAGTACTTC. Amino acid sequence: CASSFGQGRSQRSYEQYF.

The chain combines TRBV7-9 with TRBJ2-1; the D gene is possibly TRBD1 (6 bases). This CDR3 has 14 amino acids. In germline, CDR1 is SEHNR, CDR2 FQNEAQ (reference sequence). With 2 bases removed from V and 5 bases from J, the gap between germline ends came to 10 bases. The CDR3 DNA reads TGTGCCAGCAGCTTATCCAGGGGCCACAATGAGCAGTTCTTC. Translating gives CASSLSRGHNEQFF. The full variable domain, with the rest looked up from reference TRBV7-9 and TRBJ2-1, is DTGVSQNPRHKITKRGQNVTFRCDPISEHNRLYWYRQTLGQGPEFLTYFQNEAQLEKSRLLSDRFSAERPKGSFSTLEIQRTEQGDSAMYLCASSLSRGHNEQFFGPGTRLTVL.